This TCR beta chain was captured in a study of Graves' ophthalmopathy and Graves' hyperthyroidism. Findings of the study overall: Blood also harbored most expanded thyroid clonotypes above 0.001 frequency.

The CDR3 loop spans 14 amino acids. In germline, CDR1 is SEHNR, CDR2 FQNEAQ (reference sequence). Transcripts of RNA were the source for amplifying TCR beta CDR3 regions. The workflow started with a first-round RT-PCR run with HTBI primers and then moved on to a second-round multiplex PCR. TCRdb called the multiplex PCR reads again in MiXCR, with one record for every CDR3 protein. The sample contains around 1.1 million distinct CDR3 sequences, about 35% of which appear only once. A word on this clonotype: What it binds is unknown. A read error may account for a junction end that differs from germline.

This TCR came from an adult man with Graves' hyperthyroidism. Sequences were obtained from peripheral blood or thyroid tissue (not recorded which). The chain uses TRBV7-9 and TRBJ1-1, with D unclear. Here the CDR3 reads CASSQLPGNTEAFF. CDR3 bases: TGCGCCAGCAGCCAATTGCCGGGGAACACTGAAGCTTTCTTT.